The clone carrying this T cell receptor (beta chain) turned up a few times. The antigen remains unidentified. These data belong to a study of T cells after yellow fever vaccination. Findings and limits, study-wide: Just a small share of clonotypes turned up in the CD4 compartment as well as the CD8 compartment.

MiXCR was run by TCRdb on the 5' RACE reads, yielding one entry per CDR3 protein. The table lists fewer than 350,000 distinct CDR3 sequences, around 3.6% of them singletons. CDR3 size: 12 residues. V was clipped by 6 bases and J by 5 bases, with 10 bases between them. The V gene's germline CDR1 is SGHTA and CDR2 FQGNSA. The sequences come from PBMCs, collected on the day of the yellow fever booster vaccination. This TCR was sampled from a man younger than 30 who received the YFV17D yellow fever vaccine. The chain is built from TRBV7-2 and TRBJ1-1; D not certain. CDR3 nucleotides: TGTGCCAGCAGTCCTAGCGGGACTGAAGCTTTCTTT. Its protein is CASSPSGTEAFF.